Listed below are T cell receptor beta chains from one sample, sequenced in a study of cytomegalovirus exposure and HLA in healthy donors. TCRdb's copy holds only in-frame clones and misses some; the assay was immunoSEQ multiplex PCR. The sample lists 150,000 to 200,000 clones, approximately 71% seen once, with approximately 1.5% in the top ten. The specimen was PBMCs. The receptor source for this set is a man aged 45 to 65 in good health and CMV-seronegative. Both conserved end residues are part of each CDR3. Each record gives: V gene, J gene, clone size, D gene, CDR3 DNA, CDR3 protein. D genes are given only for firm matches. Only some rows state a clone size, as once, few, many or a class for expanded clones.

V: TRBV28
J: TRBJ2-1
size: .
D: .
DNA: TGTGCCAGCAAAACTAATAGCAATGAGCAGTTCTTC
CDR3: CASKTNSNEQFF

V: TRBV5-6
J: TRBJ1-1
size: .
D: .
DNA: TGTGCCAGCAGCTTCGGGGACACTGAAGCTTTCTTT
CDR3: CASSFGDTEAFF

V: TRBV15
J: TRBJ1-2
size: .
D: TRBD1
DNA: TGTGCCACCAGCAGAGGTGACAGGGGACAAAACTATGGCTACACCTTC
CDR3: CATSRGDRGQNYGYTF

V: TRBV6-6
J: TRBJ1-5
size: .
D: .
DNA: TGTGCCAGCAGTTACTTGTCAGGGATCAATCAGCCCCAGCATTTT
CDR3: CASSYLSGINQPQHF

V: TRBV29-1
J: TRBJ1-3
size: .
D: TRBD1
DNA: TGCAGCGTTCGGGACAGATCCACCGCGTCTTCTGGAAACACCATATATTTT
CDR3: CSVRDRSTASSGNTIYF

V: TRBV29-1
J: TRBJ2-7
size: .
D: TRBD1
DNA: TGCAGCGCGGACTTGGGACAGGGGAACGAGCAGTACTTC
CDR3: CSADLGQGNEQYF

V: TRBV5-6
J: TRBJ1-2
size: .
D: .
DNA: TGTGCCAGCAGCCCCCTTGACAGACCTAACTATGGCTACACCTTC
CDR3: CASSPLDRPNYGYTF

V: TRBV7-2
J: TRBJ1-2
size: .
D: .
DNA: TGTGCCAGCAGCGTAAAACAGGGACGTGGCTACACCTTC
CDR3: CASSVKQGRGYTF

V: TRBV4-1
J: TRBJ2-1
size: few
D: TRBD2
DNA: TGCGCCAGCAGCCAAGACCGACTAGCGGGGGGGCTCAGCTCCTACAATGAGCAGTTCTTC
CDR3: CASSQDRLAGGLSSYNEQFF

V: TRBV25-1
J: TRBJ1-2
size: .
D: TRBD1
DNA: TGTGCCAGCAGTGGGACAGGGCTGGGCTATGGCTACACCTTC
CDR3: CASSGTGLGYGYTF

V: TRBV5-1
J: TRBJ2-5
size: .
D: TRBD2
DNA: TGCGCCAGCAGCTTGGCTAGCGGGGGACGTCAGGAGACCCAGTACTTC
CDR3: CASSLASGGRQETQYF

V: TRBV6-5
J: TRBJ1-3
size: .
D: TRBD1
DNA: TGTGCCAGCAGTTACGCACGGACAGGGTCTGGAAACACCATATATTTT
CDR3: CASSYARTGSGNTIYF

V: TRBV7-3
J: TRBJ2-3
size: .
D: .
DNA: TGTGCCAGCAGCTTCGGACTCGGGGGAATGACAGATACGCAGTATTTT
CDR3: CASSFGLGGMTDTQYF

V: TRBV15
J: TRBJ1-5
size: .
D: TRBD1
DNA: TGTGCCACCAGCAGAGGCACAGGGGGACTTAATCAGCCCCAGCATTTT
CDR3: CATSRGTGGLNQPQHF

V: TRBV6-1
J: TRBJ2-7
size: .
D: TRBD1
DNA: TGTGCCAGCAGTGGGGGGACAGCCGGTTCCTACGAGCAGTACTTC
CDR3: CASSGGTAGSYEQYF

V: TRBV25-1
J: TRBJ2-7
size: .
D: .
DNA: TGTGCCAGCAGTGAACAGGCATCAACCTACGAGCAGTACTTC
CDR3: CASSEQASTYEQYF

V: TRBV11-2
J: TRBJ2-7
size: .
D: .
DNA: TGTGCCAGCAGCTTCGGGACAACCCTATACTTC
CDR3: CASSFGTTLYF

V: TRBV6-5
J: TRBJ2-2
size: once
D: .
DNA: TGTGCCAGCAGGGAGAACGGGGAGCTGTTTTTT
CDR3: CASRENGELFF

V: TRBV7-2
J: TRBJ1-1
size: .
D: TRBD1
DNA: TGTGCCAGCAGCTCCACCGGGACAGGGGGCACTGAAGCTTTCTTT
CDR3: CASSSTGTGGTEAFF

V: TRBV4-1
J: TRBJ2-3
size: .
D: TRBD2
DNA: TGCGCCAGCAGCCGGACTAGCGGGGGGGCCGGCACAGATACGCAGTATTTT
CDR3: CASSRTSGGAGTDTQYF

V: TRBV7-9
J: TRBJ2-2
size: .
D: .
DNA: TGTGCCAGCAGCTCCAGGGTGCCCGGGGAGCTGTTTTTT
CDR3: CASSSRVPGELFF

V: TRBV5-1
J: TRBJ2-7
size: .
D: TRBD1
DNA: TGCGCCAGCAGCTGGACAGGAGCCGCAGAGCAGTACTTC
CDR3: CASSWTGAAEQYF